The rows below give T cell receptor beta chains drawn from one sample of a study of cytomegalovirus exposure and HLA in healthy donors. The assay was immunoSEQ multiplex PCR, and TCRdb's table has in-frame clones only and misses some. The data contain 100,000 or so clones, around 85% of them seen just once; the ten biggest clones take up about 3.8%. The sequencing input was PBMCs. These receptors originate from a man younger than 40 in good health and CMV-seronegative. Both conserved end residues are part of each CDR3. D genes are given only for firm matches. Some rows mark clone size as missing; the rest say once, few, many or name a class of expanded clone.

J	V	D	size	DNA	CDR3
TRBJ2-7	TRBV7-9	NA	NA	TGTGCCAGCAGCTTAGCTGAGGCCTACTACGAGCAGTACTTC	CASSLAEAYYEQYF
TRBJ1-1	TRBV6-1	NA	many	TGTGCCAGCAGTTGGGGCCAGAACACTGAAGCTTTCTTT	CASSWGQNTEAFF
TRBJ2-3	TRBV5-5	TRBD1	few	TGTGCCAGCAGCCTTACAGGGGGCCGCACAGATACGCAGTATTTT	CASSLTGGRTDTQYF
TRBJ1-1	TRBV14	NA	NA	TGTGCCAGCAGCCAAGATCCCACAAACACTGAAGCTTTCTTT	CASSQDPTNTEAFF
TRBJ2-1	TRBV5-1	NA	once	TGCGCCAGCAGCTTGTCCGCCAGGGATTCGGATGAGCAGTTCTTC	CASSLSARDSDEQFF
TRBJ2-7	TRBV30	NA	NA	TGTGCCTGGAGTGTCGCCCTAAAGGGGTTTGAGCAGTACTTC	CAWSVALKGFEQYF
TRBJ2-3	TRBV9	NA	NA	TGTGCCAGCAGCGAGTCGCACTCAGATACGCAGTATTTT	CASSESHSDTQYF
TRBJ1-5	TRBV6-1	TRBD1	NA	TGTGCCAGCAGTAAGACAGGGGGCGATCAGCCCCAGCATTTT	CASSKTGGDQPQHF
TRBJ1-3	TRBV30	NA	NA	TGTGCCTGGACCTTGGGGACAAGATCATCTGGAAACACCATATATTTT	CAWTLGTRSSGNTIYF
TRBJ2-1	TRBV2	TRBD2	NA	TGTGCCAGCAGTGTAAGGGGATCCACTAGCGGGAGCCCAAATGAGCAGTTCTTC	CASSVRGSTSGSPNEQFF
TRBJ1-6	TRBV10-3	NA	few	TGTGCCATCAGTGACGAGGCGGATAATTCACCCCTCCACTTT	CAISDEADNSPLHF